One and the same sample provided the 3 T cell receptor beta chains below, sequenced in a study of shared T cell receptors in the human thymus. Generated by immunoSEQ multiplex PCR, the TCRdb table keeps only in-frame clones and is missing some. This repertoire shows about 660,000 clones, more than 70% found once; its top ten account for about 0.0094%. The data were also submitted as part of a second study, on human thymus T cells.

Sequenced: thymocytes. The receptors shown here come from a boy younger than two with a congenital heart defect.

The chain couples TRBV2 to TRBJ1-3, with D possibly matching TRBD1 (6 bases). Germline lookup yields CDR1 SNHLY and CDR2 FYNNEI. The V end lost 3 bases, the J end lost 8 bases, and 20 bases lay between the germline ends. The CDR3 extends over 16 amino acids. CDR3 amino acids: CASSDRDYTGRDTIYF. The DNA for the CDR3 is TGTGCCAGCAGTGACCGCGACTATACAGGGCGCGACACCATATATTTT.

V gene TRBV12-5 combines with J gene TRBJ2-7; the D is unclear. CDR3 length: 15 residues. Germline CDR1 and CDR2: LGHNT and FRNRAP. V was cut by 6 bases and J by 0 bases, with 15 bases left in between. The CDR3, as DNA: TGTGCTAGTGGCCCACCCGCTAGTTCCTCCTACGAGCAGTACTTC. Residues: CASGPPASSSYEQYF.

This chain uses TRBV11-2 with TRBJ1-5; 7 bases line up with TRBD1. Germline V gives CDR1 SGHAT, CDR2 FQNNGV. The CDR3 covers 16 residues. Losses at the gene ends were 0 bases for V and 4 bases for J; bases not matched to a gene: 6. CDR3 coding DNA: TGTGCCAGCAGCTTAGATCACACAGGGGAGAATCAGCCCCAGCATTTT. Its translation: CASSLDHTGENQPQHF.